The clone carrying this T cell receptor beta chain was seen more than once but under ten times. This specimen belongs to a study of blood T cell repertoires in COVID-19. Study-level information: Spain, Italy and the United States supplied samples that represented acute and convalescent COVID-19. Nucleic acid was either cDNA or gDNA, and it came from T cells, B-cell-depleted T cells, or PBMCs.

The germline CDR1 and CDR2 sequences are SNHLY and FYNNEI. The J segment lost 0 bases and the V segment lost 6 bases, leaving 5 bases of the junction unmatched. The length of the CDR3 is 15 residues. The authors' processing: Amplification of reference gene primers was used by the study to estimate nucleated cell counts. This table comes from immunoSEQ multiplex PCR, and its TCRdb copy is limited to in-frame clones, with some not included. V and J calls and clone size are those listed in that table; D and trimming were worked out from the DNA. The sample shows 400,000 to 450,000 clones, approximately 90% of them seen only once.

The gene calls are TRBV2 and TRBJ1-5; 7 bases align to TRBD1. This sequence originates from a man aged 18-30 years with COVID-19, enrolled during active disease. Sequenced input: peripheral blood. CDR3 loop: CASRGTEYSNQPQHF. CDR3 in DNA: TGTGCCAGCAGGGGGACAGAATATAGCAATCAGCCCCAGCATTTT.